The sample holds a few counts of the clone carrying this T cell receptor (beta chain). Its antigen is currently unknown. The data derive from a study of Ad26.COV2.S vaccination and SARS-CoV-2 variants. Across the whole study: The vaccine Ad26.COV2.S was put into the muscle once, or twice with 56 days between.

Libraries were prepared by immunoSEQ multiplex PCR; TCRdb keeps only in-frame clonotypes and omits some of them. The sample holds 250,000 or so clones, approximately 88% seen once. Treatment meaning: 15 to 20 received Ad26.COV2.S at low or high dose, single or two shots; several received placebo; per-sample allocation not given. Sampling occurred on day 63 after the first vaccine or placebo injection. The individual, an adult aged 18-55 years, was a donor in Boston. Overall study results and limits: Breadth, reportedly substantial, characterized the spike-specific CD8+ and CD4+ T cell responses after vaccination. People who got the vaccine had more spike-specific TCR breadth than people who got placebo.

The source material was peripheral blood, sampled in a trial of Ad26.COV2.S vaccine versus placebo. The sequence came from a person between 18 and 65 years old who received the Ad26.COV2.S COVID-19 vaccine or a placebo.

The CDR3 DNA reads TGTGCCAGCAGCTTATTCGCAGGGCCCACCGGGGAGCTGTTTTTT. Translated, it gives CASSLFAGPTGELFF. This chain connects TRBV7-3 to TRBJ2-2, with D tentatively TRBD1 (5 bases). CDR1 is SGHTA and CDR2 is FQGTGA in the germline V gene. This CDR3 is 15 amino acids long. Deletions cut 2 bases from V and 4 bases from J, with 11 bases between.